These T cell receptor beta chains were read from a single sample in a study of blood T cell repertoires in COVID-19. TCRdb's copy holds only in-frame clones and misses some; the assay was immunoSEQ multiplex PCR. Of about 190,000 clones listed, 86% are singletons. What was sequenced was PBMCs or T cells enriched from blood (not recorded which). These receptors were obtained from a woman aged 25-40 years who had recovered from COVID-19. The conserved cysteine and the conserved F or W are not part of the CDR3 here. The D gene is left open where the match is weak. Clone size appears in some rows only: once, few, many, or a class for an expanded clone.

clone_size	v_call	j_call	d_call	cdr3_aa
once	TRBV4-1	TRBJ2-5	TRBD1	ASKTSRDSEETQY
once	TRBV7-9	TRBJ1-1	NA	ASRQAQNTEAF
NA	TRBV28	TRBJ2-6	TRBD2	ASTNDIPDGGSPEGANVLT
NA	TRBV12-3/TRBV12-4	TRBJ2-7	TRBD1	ASATGWTYEQY
few	TRBV6-1	TRBJ1-5	NA	ASSESVNQPQH
NA	TRBV7-8	TRBJ2-2	TRBD2	ASSLASYLTSGPQNAGELF
NA	TRBV5-8	TRBJ2-1	TRBD2	ASSLGTSGYNEQF
NA	TRBV25-1	TRBJ1-1	NA	ASRRGSGVGAF
once	TRBV7-9	TRBJ2-2	TRBD2	ALYPGLPTGELF
NA	TRBV18	TRBJ1-1	NA	ASSLFDRPNTEAF
NA	TRBV24-1	TRBJ2-7	NA	ATSDLTVSGLYEQY
NA	TRBV9	TRBJ1-4	NA	ASSVEASVSPNEKLF
NA	TRBV7-2	TRBJ2-5	TRBD1	ASSRSRGETQY